One and the same sample provided the 11 T cell receptor beta chains below, sequenced in a study of cytomegalovirus exposure and HLA in healthy donors. The PCR had 60 Vbeta and 13 Jbeta primers. Using immunoSEQ multiplex PCR, the repertoire was profiled, and TCRdb retains in-frame clones only, with some absent. The sample consists of fewer than 200,000 clones, 76% of them appearing once. Sequencing was done on a sample of PBMCs. The source of these receptors is a female donor in good health and CMV-seronegative.

The chain carries TRBV7-9 and TRBJ1-3; TRBD1 aligns across 7 bases. The CDR3 length is 15 residues. Germline V lookup: CDR1 SEHNR, CDR2 FQNEAQ (reference sequence). The trim removed 1 base at V and 4 bases at J, leaving 4 bases unmatched. The CDR3, as DNA: TGTGCCAGCAGCTTAGAAGGGGGCAGAGGAAACACCATATATTTT. This translates into CASSLEGGRGNTIYF.

The chain joins TRBV5-1 to TRBJ2-7, with D hard to call. The germline gives CDR1 SGHRS, CDR2 YFSETQ. The CDR3 covers 19 residues. V was cut by 4 bases and J by 0 bases, with 26 bases left in between. CDR3: CASSPRAAPVGGSSYEQYF. The CDR3 DNA sequence: TGCGCCAGCAGCCCCCGAGCCGCGCCGGTTGGCGGAAGCTCCTACGAGCAGTACTTC. Looking up the rest from reference TRBV5-1 and TRBJ2-7 gives the full variable domain: KAGVTQTPRYLIKTRGQQVTLSCSPISGHRSVSWYQQTPGQGLQFLFEYFSETQRNKGNFPGRFSGRQFSNSRSEMNVSTLELGDSALYLCASSPRAAPVGGSSYEQYFGPGTRLTVT.

The chain joins TRBV27 to TRBJ2-7; perhaps TRBD2 as D (5 bases). V lost 2 bases and J 0 bases, leaving 11 bases between the germline ends. This CDR3 comprises 15 residues. CDR1 and CDR2 (germline): MNHEY, SMNVEV (reference sequence). The CDR3 sequence is CASSLGTGNSYEQYF. In DNA form, the CDR3 reads TGTGCCAGCAGTTTAGGAACGGGAAACTCCTACGAGCAGTACTTC.

This sequence joins TRBV6-1 and TRBJ1-4, with a possible D match to TRBD1 (5 bases). Trimming took 11 bases from V and 0 from J, leaving 13 bases between them. CDR1 is MNHNS and CDR2 is SASEGT in the germline V gene. The CDR3 sequence is 14 residues long. CDR3 residues: CAATPGSTNEKLFF. Here the CDR3 DNA reads TGTGCCGCTACTCCAGGGTCAACTAATGAAAAACTGTTTTTT.

The rearrangement links TRBV7-8 to TRBJ1-5; D perhaps matches TRBD1 (5 bases). Between the trimmed V and J ends, which lost 5 bases and 0 bases, there was a span of 17 bases. The CDR3 contains 17 residues. From germline, CDR1 is SGHVS and CDR2 FQNEAQ. CDR3 sequence: CASSQGGVVTSNQPQHF. The CDR3 nucleotides read TGTGCCAGCAGCCAGGGTGGGGTTGTTACTAGCAATCAGCCCCAGCATTTT.

The chain links TRBV6-5 to TRBJ1-1; TRBD1 matches at 9 bases. The CDR3 totals 16 residues. Trimming at V came to 2 bases and at J to 3 bases, leaving 7 bases not matched to a gene. Germline CDR1 reads MNHEY; CDR2 reads SVGAGI. This CDR3 reads CASSYLTGGVDTEAFF. The CDR3 coding sequence is TGTGCCAGCAGTTACCTGACAGGGGGGGTAGACACTGAAGCTTTCTTT.

V is TRBV7-7 and J is TRBJ2-1; 7 nucleotides align to TRBD1. Unmatched junction bases numbered 4, after V lost 3 bases and J lost 8 bases. Germline V lookup: CDR1 SSHAT, CDR2 FNYEAQ (reference sequence). The length of the CDR3 is 13 residues. The CDR3 sequence is CASSFTGADEQFF. The CDR3 DNA reads as TGTGCCAGCAGCTTTACAGGGGCCGATGAGCAGTTCTTC. Based on the CDR3 plus reference TRBV7-7 and TRBJ2-1, the full variable domain is GAGVSQSPRYKVTKRGQDVTLRCDPISSHATLYWYQQALGQGPEFLTYFNYEAQPDKSGLPSDRFSAERPEGSISTLTIQRTEQRDSAMYRCASSFTGADEQFFGPGTRLTVL.

The V and J genes are TRBV5-1 and TRBJ2-7, with TRBD2 matching over 9 bases. CDR1 is SGHRS, CDR2 YFSETQ, per germline. The CDR3 covers 18 residues. With 5 bases clipped from V and 0 bases from J, the junction kept 15 bases outside the gene matches. In DNA form, the CDR3 reads TGCGCCAGCAGGCCGAGGGTAGCGGGGGTAATGAGCTCCTACGAGCAGTACTTC. Translating it yields CASRPRVAGVMSSYEQYF. The whole variable domain, filled in from reference TRBV5-1 and TRBJ2-7, reads KAGVTQTPRYLIKTRGQQVTLSCSPISGHRSVSWYQQTPGQGLQFLFEYFSETQRNKGNFPGRFSGRQFSNSRSEMNVSTLELGDSALYLCASRPRVAGVMSSYEQYFGPGTRLTVT.

In regard to this clone: This specimen includes other DNA sequences encoding the same CDR3. This chain uses TRBV5-4 with TRBJ2-6; a possible D gene is TRBD1 (5 bases). The CDR3 totals 15 residues. Trimming removed 0 bases from V and 1 base from J, with 5 bases in between. Germline values: CDR1 SGHNT, CDR2 YYREEE (reference sequence). CDR3 region: CASSLEGSGANVLTF. CDR3 nucleotide sequence: TGTGCCAGCAGCTTGGAGGGGTCTGGGGCCAACGTCCTGACTTTC.

This chain uses TRBV19 with TRBJ2-7; 9 bases are a match to TRBD1. The CDR3 length is 14 residues. V lost 6 bases, J lost 3 bases, and 6 bases stayed unmatched. Looked up from germline, CDR1 is LNHDA and CDR2 is SQIVND (reference sequence). The CDR3 DNA reads TGTGCCAGTAGGGATGACAGGGGGGGCTACGAGCAGTACTTC. It encodes CASRDDRGGYEQYF.

The chain employs TRBV6-4 and TRBJ2-1; 8 nucleotides align to TRBD2. V lost 4 bases to trimming and J lost 2 bases; unmatched junction nucleotides: 4. Germline values: CDR1 MRHNA, CDR2 SNTAGT. This CDR3 contains 15 residues. The CDR3 loop reads CASSVVAGTYNEQFF. CDR3 in DNA: TGTGCCAGCAGTGTTGTAGCGGGGACCTACAATGAGCAGTTCTTC.